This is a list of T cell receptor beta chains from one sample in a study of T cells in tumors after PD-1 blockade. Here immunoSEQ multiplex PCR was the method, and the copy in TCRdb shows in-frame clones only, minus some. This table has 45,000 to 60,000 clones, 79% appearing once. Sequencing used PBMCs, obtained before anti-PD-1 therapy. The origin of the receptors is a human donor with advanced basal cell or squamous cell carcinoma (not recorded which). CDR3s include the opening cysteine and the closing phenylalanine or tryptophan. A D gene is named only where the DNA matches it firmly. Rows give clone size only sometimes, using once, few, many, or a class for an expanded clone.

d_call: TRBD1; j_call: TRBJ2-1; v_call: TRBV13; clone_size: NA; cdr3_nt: TGTGCCAGCAGCTCCGGGACAGGGGGCTACATCTACAATGAGCAGTTCTTC; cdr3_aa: CASSSGTGGYIYNEQFF
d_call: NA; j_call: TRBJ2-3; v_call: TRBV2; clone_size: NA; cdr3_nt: TGTGCCAGCTGCCCAGACAGGAGCACAGATACGCAGTATTTT; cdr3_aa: CASCPDRSTDTQYF
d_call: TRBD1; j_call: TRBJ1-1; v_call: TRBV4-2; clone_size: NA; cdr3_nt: TGTGCCAGCAGCCGGACAGGGACTGCCATGAACACTGAAGCTTTCTTT; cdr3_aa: CASSRTGTAMNTEAFF
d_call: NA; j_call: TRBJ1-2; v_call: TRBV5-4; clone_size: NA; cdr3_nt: TGTGCCAGCAGCTTGGACAGAATAGCGAACTATGGCTACACCTTC; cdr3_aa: CASSLDRIANYGYTF
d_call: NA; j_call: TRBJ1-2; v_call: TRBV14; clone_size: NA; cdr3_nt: TGTGCCAGCAGCCCCGGGGGGGGCAGATATGGCTACACCTTC; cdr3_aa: CASSPGGGRYGYTF
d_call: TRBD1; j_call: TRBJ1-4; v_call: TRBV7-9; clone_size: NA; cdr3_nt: TGTGCCAGCAGCTTAGGGACAGGTATTGAAAAACTGTTTTTT; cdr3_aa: CASSLGTGIEKLFF
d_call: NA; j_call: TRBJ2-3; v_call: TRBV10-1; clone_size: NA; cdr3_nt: TGCGCCAGCAGTGAGGCCCGGACGGGGGTGGCAGATACGCAGTATTTT; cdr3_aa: CASSEARTGVADTQYF
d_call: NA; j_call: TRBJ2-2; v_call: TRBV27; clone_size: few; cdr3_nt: TGTGCCAGCAGTCTCCTAACCGGGGAGCTGTTTTTT; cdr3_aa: CASSLLTGELFF
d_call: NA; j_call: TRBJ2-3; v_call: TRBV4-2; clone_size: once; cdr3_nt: TGTGCCAGCAGCCAAGATTTAGAACTAGCAGCGGATACGCAGTATTTT; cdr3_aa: CASSQDLELAADTQYF
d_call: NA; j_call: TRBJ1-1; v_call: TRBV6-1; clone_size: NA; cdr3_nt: TGTGCCAGCAGTGATTTCGGGGACACTGAAGCTTTCTTT; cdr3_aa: CASSDFGDTEAFF
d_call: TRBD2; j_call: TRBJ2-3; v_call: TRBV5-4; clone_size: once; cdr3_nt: TGTGCCAGCAGCTTGCCGTCCGGCGGGAGGGCCACAGATACGCAGTATTTT; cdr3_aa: CASSLPSGGRATDTQYF
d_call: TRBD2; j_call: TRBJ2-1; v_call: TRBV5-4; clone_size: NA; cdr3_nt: TGTGCCAGCAGCCCTACTAGCGGGTTACAGTTCTTC; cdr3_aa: CASSPTSGLQFF
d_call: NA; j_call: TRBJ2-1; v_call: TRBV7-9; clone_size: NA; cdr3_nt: TGTGCCAGCAGCTTAGATAGGATAGGGGCCTCGGGCAATGAGCAGTTCTTC; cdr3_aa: CASSLDRIGASGNEQFF
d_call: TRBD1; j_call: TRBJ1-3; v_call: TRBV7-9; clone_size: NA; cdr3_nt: TGTGCCAGCAGCATTGGGACAGGGGGCAATGGAAACACCATATATTTT; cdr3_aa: CASSIGTGGNGNTIYF
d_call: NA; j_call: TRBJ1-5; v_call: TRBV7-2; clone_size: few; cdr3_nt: TGTGCCAGCAGCTCAGACGGTAATCAGCCCCAGCATTTT; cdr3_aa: CASSSDGNQPQHF
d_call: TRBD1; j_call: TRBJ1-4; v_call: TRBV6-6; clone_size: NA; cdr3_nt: TGTGCCAGCAGTCTGGCCCTCTCAGGGGGCTTGAATGAAAAACTGTTTTTT; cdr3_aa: CASSLALSGGLNEKLFF
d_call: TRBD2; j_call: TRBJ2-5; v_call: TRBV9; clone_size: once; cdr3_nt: TGTGCCAGCAGCGTAGATCTAGCGGGGACCCAGTACTTC; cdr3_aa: CASSVDLAGTQYF
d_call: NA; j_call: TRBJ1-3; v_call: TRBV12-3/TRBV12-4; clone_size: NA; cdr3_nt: TGTGCCAGCAGTTACGGGTCTGGAAACACCATATATTTT; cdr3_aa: CASSYGSGNTIYF
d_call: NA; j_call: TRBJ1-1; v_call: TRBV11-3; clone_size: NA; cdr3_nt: TGTGCCAGCAGCGGCCGGGACGCCGGAGGGACTGAAGCTTTCTTT; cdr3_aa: CASSGRDAGGTEAFF
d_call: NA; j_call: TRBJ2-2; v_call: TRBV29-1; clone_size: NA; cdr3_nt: TGCAGCGGGACCAGGGGCGGCGGGGAGCTGTTTTTT; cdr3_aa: CSGTRGGGELFF
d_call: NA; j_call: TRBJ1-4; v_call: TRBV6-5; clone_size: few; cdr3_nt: TGTGCCAGCAGTTACTCGACAACCTCAACTAATGAAAAACTGTTTTTT; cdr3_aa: CASSYSTTSTNEKLFF